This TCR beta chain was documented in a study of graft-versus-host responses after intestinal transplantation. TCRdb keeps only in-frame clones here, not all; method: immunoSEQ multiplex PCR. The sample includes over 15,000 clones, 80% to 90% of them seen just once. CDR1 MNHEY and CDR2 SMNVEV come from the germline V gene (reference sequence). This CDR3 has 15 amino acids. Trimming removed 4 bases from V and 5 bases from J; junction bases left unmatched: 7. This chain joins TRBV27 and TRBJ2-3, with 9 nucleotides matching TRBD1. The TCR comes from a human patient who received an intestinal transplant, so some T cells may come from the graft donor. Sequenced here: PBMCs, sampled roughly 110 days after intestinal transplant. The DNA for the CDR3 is TGTGCCAGCAGTTCCCTAACAGGGGGCAAAGATACGCAGTATTTT. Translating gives CASSSLTGGKDTQYF.